The sequence of this T cell receptor beta chain was determined in a study of cytomegalovirus exposure and HLA in healthy donors. Regarding this clone: The antigen remains undetermined.

An approximately 130-subject validation cohort, separate from the approximately 720-subject first cohort, supplied the donors. The V gene lost 0 bases and the J gene lost 4 bases, with 18 bases spanning the gap. The CDR3 consists of 17 residues. Looked up from germline, CDR1 is LGHNA and CDR2 is YSLEER. Some clones are missing from TCRdb's copy, which holds only in-frame ones; the method was immunoSEQ multiplex PCR. The repertoire holds around 300,000 clones, with around 89% as singletons. The study, taken as a whole, reports: High specificity and sensitivity for cytomegalovirus status were reported for the classifier. Many donors shared some public TCRs, even though most TCR sequences were rare.

The clonotype was recovered from a woman aged 18 to 35 in good health and CMV-seronegative. Sequenced: PBMCs. This chain connects TRBV4-3 to TRBJ2-5, with a weak D call TRBD2 (5 bases). In DNA, the CDR3 is TGCGCCAGCAGCCAAGAGGGCGGCGGGTTAGCGCGAGAGACCCAGTACTTC. Translating gives CASSQEGGGLARETQYF.